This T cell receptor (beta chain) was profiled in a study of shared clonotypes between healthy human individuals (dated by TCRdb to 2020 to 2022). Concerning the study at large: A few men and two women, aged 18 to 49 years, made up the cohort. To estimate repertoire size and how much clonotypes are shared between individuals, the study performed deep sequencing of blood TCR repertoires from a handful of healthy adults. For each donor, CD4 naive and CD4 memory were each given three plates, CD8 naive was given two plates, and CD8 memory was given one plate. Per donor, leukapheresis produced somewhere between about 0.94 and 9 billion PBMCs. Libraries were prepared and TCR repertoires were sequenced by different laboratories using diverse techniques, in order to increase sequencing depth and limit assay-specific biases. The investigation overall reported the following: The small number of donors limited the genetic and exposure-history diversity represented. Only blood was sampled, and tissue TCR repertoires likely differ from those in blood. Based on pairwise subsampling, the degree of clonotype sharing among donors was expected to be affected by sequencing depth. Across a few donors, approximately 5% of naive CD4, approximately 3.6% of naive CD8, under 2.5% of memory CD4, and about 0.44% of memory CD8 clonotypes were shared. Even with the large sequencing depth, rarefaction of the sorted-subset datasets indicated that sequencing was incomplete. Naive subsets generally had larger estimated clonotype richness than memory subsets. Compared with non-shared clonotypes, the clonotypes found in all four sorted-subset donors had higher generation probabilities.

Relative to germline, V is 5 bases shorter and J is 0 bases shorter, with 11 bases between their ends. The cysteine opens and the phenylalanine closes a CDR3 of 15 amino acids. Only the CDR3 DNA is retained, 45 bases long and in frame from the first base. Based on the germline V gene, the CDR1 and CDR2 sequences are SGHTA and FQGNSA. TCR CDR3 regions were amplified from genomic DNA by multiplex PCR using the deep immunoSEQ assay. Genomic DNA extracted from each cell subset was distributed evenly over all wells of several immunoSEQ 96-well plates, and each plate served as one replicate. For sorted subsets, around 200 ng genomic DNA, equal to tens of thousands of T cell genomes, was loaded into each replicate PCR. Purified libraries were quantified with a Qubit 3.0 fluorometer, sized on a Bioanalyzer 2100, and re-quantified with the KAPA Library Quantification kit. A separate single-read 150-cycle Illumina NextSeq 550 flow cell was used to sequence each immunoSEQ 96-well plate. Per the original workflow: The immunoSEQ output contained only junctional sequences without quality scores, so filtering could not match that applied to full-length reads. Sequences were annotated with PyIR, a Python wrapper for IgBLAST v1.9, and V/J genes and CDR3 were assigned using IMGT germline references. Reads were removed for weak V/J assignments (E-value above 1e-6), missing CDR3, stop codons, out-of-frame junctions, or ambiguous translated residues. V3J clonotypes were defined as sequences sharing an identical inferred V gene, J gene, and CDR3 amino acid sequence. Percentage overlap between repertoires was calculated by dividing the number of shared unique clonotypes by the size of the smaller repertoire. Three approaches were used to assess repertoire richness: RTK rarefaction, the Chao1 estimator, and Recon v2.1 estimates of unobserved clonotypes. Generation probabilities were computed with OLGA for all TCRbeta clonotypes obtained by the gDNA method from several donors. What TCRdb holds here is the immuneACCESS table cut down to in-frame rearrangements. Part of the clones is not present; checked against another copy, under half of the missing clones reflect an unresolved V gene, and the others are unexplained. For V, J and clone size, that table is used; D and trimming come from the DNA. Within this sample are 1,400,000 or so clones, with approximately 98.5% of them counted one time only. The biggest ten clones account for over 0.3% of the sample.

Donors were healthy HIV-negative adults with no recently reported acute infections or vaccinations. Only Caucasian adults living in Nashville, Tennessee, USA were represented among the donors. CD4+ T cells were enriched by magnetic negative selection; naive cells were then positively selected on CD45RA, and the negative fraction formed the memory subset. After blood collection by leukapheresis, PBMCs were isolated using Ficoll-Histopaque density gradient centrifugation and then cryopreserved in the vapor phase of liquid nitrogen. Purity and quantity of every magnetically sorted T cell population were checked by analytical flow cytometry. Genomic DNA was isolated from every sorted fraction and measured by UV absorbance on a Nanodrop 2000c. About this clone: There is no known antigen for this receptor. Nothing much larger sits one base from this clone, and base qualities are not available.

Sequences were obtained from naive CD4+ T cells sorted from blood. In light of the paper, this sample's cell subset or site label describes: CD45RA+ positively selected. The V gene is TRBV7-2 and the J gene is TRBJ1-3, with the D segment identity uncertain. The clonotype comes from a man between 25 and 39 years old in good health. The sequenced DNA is TGTGCCAGCAGCCTTGGACGGAACTCTGGAAACACCATATATTTT. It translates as CASSLGRNSGNTIYF.